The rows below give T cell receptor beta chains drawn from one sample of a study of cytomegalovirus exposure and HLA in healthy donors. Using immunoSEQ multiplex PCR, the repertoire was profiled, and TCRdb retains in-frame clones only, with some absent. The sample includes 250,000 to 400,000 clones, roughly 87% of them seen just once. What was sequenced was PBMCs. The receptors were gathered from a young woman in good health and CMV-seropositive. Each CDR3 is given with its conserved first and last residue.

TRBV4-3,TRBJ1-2,CASSQDSEIRNYGYTF
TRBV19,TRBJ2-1,CASSSLAGDEQFF
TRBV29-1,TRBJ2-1,CSGGLSFSNEQFF
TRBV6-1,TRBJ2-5,CASLGWGAQETQYF
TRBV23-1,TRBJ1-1,CASSQSAEAFF
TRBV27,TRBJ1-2,CASSTRRVPYGYTF
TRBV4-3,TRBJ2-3,CASSSISTDTQYF
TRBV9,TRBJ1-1,CASSAGGIEAFF
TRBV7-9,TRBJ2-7,CASSPKGVGLNYEQYF
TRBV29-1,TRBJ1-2,CSVAPLLVSGYTF
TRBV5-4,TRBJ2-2,CASSPLQGFLNTGELFF
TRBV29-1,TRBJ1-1,CSVVQGNTEAFF
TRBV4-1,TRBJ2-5,CASSQAVPGHQRETQYF
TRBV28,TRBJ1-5,CASRNQGLSNQPQHF
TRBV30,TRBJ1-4,CAWSRGPGEEKLFF
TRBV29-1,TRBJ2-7,CSAVGETSYEQYF
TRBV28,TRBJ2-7,CASSFGDISYEQYF
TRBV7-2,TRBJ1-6,CASSPDRGRDSPLHF
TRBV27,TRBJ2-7,CASSWSGLTSSYEQYF
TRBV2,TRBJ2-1,CASSAPSGPISYNEQFF
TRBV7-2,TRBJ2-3,CASTHPLTGADTQYF
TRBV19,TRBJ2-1,CASKGPAYNEQFF
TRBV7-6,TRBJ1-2,CASSLGLGLGYGYTF
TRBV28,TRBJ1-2,CASSRENYGYTF
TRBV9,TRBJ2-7,CASSVGQGPYEQYF
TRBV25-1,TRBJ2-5,CASSERRTGLQVRTQYF
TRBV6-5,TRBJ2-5,CASSFNGETQYF
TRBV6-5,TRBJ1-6,CASSYLVSVNSPLHF
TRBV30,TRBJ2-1,CAWSGLAGSKFF
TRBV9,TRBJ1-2,CASSSSGGSTF
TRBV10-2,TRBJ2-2,CASSESAGVNAGELFF
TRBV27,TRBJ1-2,CASSFRLTGSLFYGYTF
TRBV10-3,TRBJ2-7,CAISEAGGRYEQYF
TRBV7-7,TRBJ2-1,CASSSGEGGPRVEQFF
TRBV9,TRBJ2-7,CASSRYRQYF
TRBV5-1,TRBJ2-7,CASSLAGRERYEQYF
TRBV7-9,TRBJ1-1,CASSLGTEAFF
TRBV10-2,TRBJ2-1,CASSVTAYNEQFF
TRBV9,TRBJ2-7,CASSAGGLGYEQYF
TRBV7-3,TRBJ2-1,CASSPGQVFSEQFF
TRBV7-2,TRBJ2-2,CASSPTSSGAGELFF
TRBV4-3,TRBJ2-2,CASSQGVPGELFF
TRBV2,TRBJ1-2,CASSQAGRGPGGYTF
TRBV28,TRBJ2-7,CASTASASGFVSYEQYF
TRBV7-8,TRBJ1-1,CASSLGFRRLNTEAFF
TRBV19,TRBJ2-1,CASSPDRGNYNEQFF
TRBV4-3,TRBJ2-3,CASSQDGTSGGLSTDTQYF
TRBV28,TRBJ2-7,CASSSAGVGEQYF
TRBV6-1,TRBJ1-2,CASSEARDRGRGYTF